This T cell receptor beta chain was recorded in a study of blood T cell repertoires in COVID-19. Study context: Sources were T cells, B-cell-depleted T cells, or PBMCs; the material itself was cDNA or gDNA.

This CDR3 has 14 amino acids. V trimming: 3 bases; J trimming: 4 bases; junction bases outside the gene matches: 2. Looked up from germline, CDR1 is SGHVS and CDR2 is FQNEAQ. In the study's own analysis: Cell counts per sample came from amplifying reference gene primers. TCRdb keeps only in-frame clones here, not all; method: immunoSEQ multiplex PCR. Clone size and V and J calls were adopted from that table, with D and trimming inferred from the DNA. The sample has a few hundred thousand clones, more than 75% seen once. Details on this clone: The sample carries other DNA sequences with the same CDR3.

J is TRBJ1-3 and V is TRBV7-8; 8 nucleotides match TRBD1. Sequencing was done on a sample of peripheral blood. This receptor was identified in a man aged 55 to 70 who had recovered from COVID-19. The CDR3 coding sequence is TGTGCCAGCAGCTTGGGGACAGGCGGAAACACCATATATTTT. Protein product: CASSLGTGGNTIYF. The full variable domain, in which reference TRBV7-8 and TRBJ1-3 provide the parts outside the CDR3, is GAGVSQSPRYKVAKRGQDVALRCDPISGHVSLFWYQQALGQGPEFLTYFQNEAQLDKSGLPSDRFFAERPEGSVSTLKIQRTQQEDSAVYLCASSLGTGGNTIYFGEGSWLTVV.